The text below deals with one T cell receptor beta chain. Its antigen remains unknown. The data were obtained in a study of identical twins. Healthy Caucasian individuals made up all the donors. Study observations and caveats: Twin-shared out-of-frame alpha sequences were enriched for low generation probability. Twins showed weaker excess sharing in their beta out-of-frame sequences.

One entry per CDR3 protein results from TCRdb running MiXCR on the 5' RACE reads. The sample lists a few hundred thousand distinct CDR3 sequences, approximately 8.3% seen once, with 3% to 3.5% in the top ten. The data were also submitted as part of a second study, on yellow fever vaccine responses in identical twins.

Sequencing was performed on CD8+ T cells sorted from blood. This receptor was obtained from a woman between 18 and 29 years old in good health.

The CDR3 is CASSSGGYNEKLFF. CDR3 nucleotides: TGTGCCAGCAGCTCGGGGGGATATAATGAAAAACTGTTTTTT. J is TRBJ1-4 and V is TRBV25-1; TRBD1 might be the D (5 bases). Germline assignment: CDR1 MGHDK and CDR2 SYGVNS. Trimming took off 6 bases at V and 4 bases at J, with 12 bases between the two ends. CDR3 length: 14 residues.